These 32 T cell receptor beta chains share one sample of origin, sequenced in a study of T cell responses to AZD1222 COVID-19 vaccine. Assay: immunoSEQ multiplex PCR; the TCRdb copy retains only in-frame clones and omits some. Here the sample spans roughly 66,000 clones, approximately 80% being singletons. The starting material was peripheral blood, obtained on day 0 of AZD1222 vaccination. These TCRs come from an adult in good health.

The rearrangement links TRBV9 to TRBJ2-1; TRBD1 matches at 7 bases. The CDR3 is 17 residues long. After removal of 1 base from V and 4 bases from J, the junction contained 11 bases not matched to a gene. Germline CDR1 and CDR2: SGDLS and YYNGEE. CDR3 sequence reads: CASSVNYVEGQYNEQFF. The CDR3 DNA sequence: TGTGCCAGCAGCGTAAATTACGTAGAGGGACAGTACAATGAGCAGTTCTTC.

The chain employs TRBV2 and TRBJ1-1; no definite D call. The length of the CDR3 is 13 residues. CDR1 SNHLY and CDR2 FYNNEI come from the germline V gene. V lost 4 bases, J lost 0 bases, and 6 bases lay in between. CDR3 in amino acids: CASSATMNTEAFF. The CDR3 region has the DNA TGTGCCAGCAGTGCGACAATGAACACTGAAGCTTTCTTT. Variable domain in full (rest from reference TRBV2 and TRBJ1-1): EPEVTQTPSHQVTQMGQEVILRCVPISNHLYFYWYRQILGQKVEFLVSFYNNEISEKSEIFDDQFSVERPDGSNFTLKIRSTKLEDSAMYFCASSATMNTEAFFGQGTRLTVV.

The V and J genes are TRBV2 and TRBJ1-1; TRBD1 matches at 9 bases. This CDR3 region has 17 residues. Germline values: CDR1 SNHLY, CDR2 FYNNEI. After removal of 7 bases from V and 4 bases from J, the junction contained 16 bases not matched to a gene. The CDR3 DNA sequence: TGTGCCAGCACATCCAGCGGGACAGGGAAACGAAGCACTGAAGCTTTCTTT. Its translation: CASTSSGTGKRSTEAFF.

The chain uses TRBV5-1 and TRBJ1-6, with D tentatively TRBD1 (6 bases). Germline values: CDR1 SGHRS, CDR2 YFSETQ. Trimming took 1 base from V and 5 from J, leaving 10 bases between them. The CDR3 sequence is 15 residues long. CDR3 loop: CASSLTQGNNSPLHF. As DNA, the CDR3 is TGCGCCAGCAGCTTGACCCAGGGGAATAATTCACCCCTCCACTTT.

V gene TRBV7-9 combines with J gene TRBJ1-2, with D unresolved. Trimming left V 5 bases short and J 3 bases short, with 16 bases between. The length of the CDR3 is 15 residues. The V gene's germline CDR1 is SEHNR and CDR2 FQNEAQ (reference sequence). DNA of the CDR3: TGTGCCAGCAGCCCGGGCGGCAGTTCCCACTATGGCTACACCTTC. This translates into CASSPGGSSHYGYTF. Complete variable domain (other parts from reference TRBV7-9 and TRBJ1-2): DTGVSQNPRHKITKRGQNVTFRCDPISEHNRLYWYRQTLGQGPEFLTYFQNEAQLEKSRLLSDRFSAERPKGSFSTLEIQRTEQGDSAMYLCASSPGGSSHYGYTFGSGTRLTVV.

The chain carries TRBV7-2 and TRBJ2-7; unclear D gene. V shed 3 bases and J shed 1 base, with 10 bases lying between them. CDR3 length: 14 residues. CDR1 SGHTA and CDR2 FQGNSA come from the germline V gene. CDR3 in amino acids: CASSFALDSYEQYF. CDR3 in DNA: TGTGCCAGCAGCTTTGCACTGGATTCCTACGAGCAGTACTTC.

The V call is TRBV19, the J call TRBJ1-1; maybe TRBD1 (5 bases). V was clipped by 1 base and J by 5 bases, with 14 bases between them. Germline V gene data show CDR1 as LNHDA and CDR2 as SQIVND (reference sequence). The CDR3 spans 15 residues. The CDR3 nucleotides are TGTGCCAGTAGTATAGGAAGGGGCGCGCAGACTGAAGCTTTCTTT. Amino acid sequence: CASSIGRGAQTEAFF.

In its sample, this clone was seen a few times. The V gene is TRBV4-3, the J gene TRBJ1-3; 7 bases align to TRBD1. The V gene's germline CDR1 is LGHNA and CDR2 YSLEER. The CDR3 runs 17 residues. Germline trimming cut 1 base from V and 2 bases from J; bases unmatched to any gene: 8. The CDR3 DNA is TGCGCCAGCAGCCAAGTCCGGGGGGGACAGCCTGGAAACACCATATATTTT. It translates to CASSQVRGGQPGNTIYF.

This clone has just one count. V is TRBV7-2 and J is TRBJ2-7, with TRBD2 matching over 8 bases. With 4 bases clipped from V and 3 bases from J, the junction kept 5 bases outside the gene matches. CDR1 is SGHTA, CDR2 FQGNSA, per germline. The CDR3 spans 14 residues. CDR3 amino acids: CASSYGTRNYEQYF. CDR3 DNA sequence: TGTGCCAGCAGCTACGGGACTAGGAACTACGAGCAGTACTTC.

The genes are TRBV2 and TRBJ2-2; tentatively, D is TRBD2 (6 bases). Germline assignment: CDR1 SNHLY and CDR2 FYNNEI. Trimming left V 4 bases short and J 5 bases short, with 14 bases between. The CDR3 runs to 15 residues. In nucleotides, the CDR3 is TGTGCCAGCAGTGTGGAGGGATTCGTTACCGGGGAGCTGTTTTTT. It codes for CASSVEGFVTGELFF.

The rearrangement uses TRBV5-1 and TRBJ2-7, with TRBD1 as a possible D gene (7 bases). With 4 bases removed from V and 2 bases from J, the gap between germline ends came to 13 bases. Germline-derived CDR1 and CDR2 are SGHRS and YFSETQ. The CDR3 is 14 residues long. This chain's CDR3 is CASSPAGGPYEQYF. Here the CDR3 DNA reads TGCGCCAGCAGCCCCGCAGGGGGGCCCTACGAGCAGTACTTC.

This sequence joins TRBV12-1 and TRBJ2-2; the table calls TRBD1, which could not be checked here. TRBV12-1 counts as a pseudogene. The CDR3 extends over 21 amino acids. In nucleotides, the CDR3 is TGTGCCAGCAGCTTTAAACCCCTCCGGACAGGGTCTTCTTGGGGCGCCGGGGAGCTGTTTTTT. This sequence encodes CASSFKPLRTGSSWGAGELFF.

V and J are TRBV5-1 and TRBJ2-2; no clear D gene. The CDR3 contains 13 residues. Germline-derived CDR1 and CDR2 are SGHRS and YFSETQ. Trimming shortened V by 7 bases and J by 7 bases, and 14 bases separated the two germline ends. CDR3: CASGPTVIGELFF. CDR3 in DNA: TGCGCCAGCGGACCCACGGTGATCGGGGAGCTGTTTTTT.

CDR3 region: CASSPTPNTGELFF. The DNA for the CDR3 is TGTGCCAGCAGTCCGACCCCGAACACCGGGGAGCTGTTTTTT. V and J are TRBV6-5 and TRBJ2-2; D remains ambiguous. V was trimmed by 5 bases and J by 0 bases, leaving 7 bases between them. Germline V gene sequence: CDR1 MNHEY, CDR2 SVGAGI. The CDR3 consists of 14 residues.

This clone was seen only a few times. In DNA form, the CDR3 reads TGTGCCAGCAGCTTAGCACGGACCGGCAATCAGCCCCAGCATTTT. This codes for CASSLARTGNQPQHF. The V gene is TRBV7-8, the J gene TRBJ1-5; D unresolved. V shed 0 bases and J shed 2 bases, with 8 bases lying between them. Germline CDR1 and CDR2: SGHVS and FQNEAQ. This CDR3 comprises 15 residues.

The CDR3 is CASSEGGVWTAQGHTF. Written as DNA, the CDR3 is TGTGCCAGCAGTGAAGGGGGGGTTTGGACAGCGCAGGGGCACACCTTC. The V and J genes are TRBV6-1 and TRBJ1-2, with D possibly being TRBD1 (6 bases). The CDR3 totals 16 residues. V lost 1 base and J 12 bases, leaving 24 bases between the germline ends. Germline V gene sequence: CDR1 MNHNS, CDR2 SASEGT.

This chain connects TRBV28 to TRBJ2-1; the match to TRBD2 covers 11 bases. Germline values: CDR1 MDHEN, CDR2 SYDVKM. V lost 8 bases to trimming and J lost 3 bases; unmatched junction nucleotides: 6. The CDR3 extends over 15 amino acids. CDR3 protein: CASGASGGYYNEQFF. Written as DNA, the CDR3 is TGTGCCAGCGGTGCTAGCGGGGGGTACTACAATGAGCAGTTCTTC.

The chain carries TRBV9 and TRBJ1-3; D perhaps matches TRBD1 (5 bases). The V end lost 4 bases, the J end lost 2 bases, and 10 bases lay between the germline ends. This CDR3 has 14 amino acids. CDR1 and CDR2 (germline): SGDLS, YYNGEE. The CDR3 region has the DNA TGTGCCAGCAGCTCCGGGACTCCTGGAAACACCATATATTTT. Amino acid sequence: CASSSGTPGNTIYF.

The chain is built from TRBV6-5 and TRBJ1-1; no reliable D call. With 7 bases removed from V and 1 base from J, the gap between germline ends came to 10 bases. The CDR3 is 13 amino acids. Germline loops: CDR1 MNHEY, CDR2 SVGAGI. The CDR3 spells CASIPPGNTEAFF. The DNA for the CDR3 is TGTGCCAGCATCCCTCCAGGGAACACTGAAGCTTTCTTT.

This chain joins TRBV5-1 and TRBJ2-6; 7 nucleotides match TRBD2. CDR1 and CDR2 (germline): SGHRS, YFSETQ. CDR3 length: 17 amino acids. J lost 2 bases, V lost 7 bases, and 12 bases had no gene match. CDR3 bases: TGCGCCAGCTCCATTGGAGGAGCGGGGACTGGGGCCAACGTCCTGACTTTC. This codes for CASSIGGAGTGANVLTF.

This rearrangement joins TRBV6-5 to TRBJ2-5; D tentatively reads TRBD1 or TRBD2 (6 bases each). Germline CDR1 MNHEY, CDR2 SVGAGI. This CDR3 contains 15 residues. V lost 4 bases and J lost 5, with 17 bases in between. As DNA, the CDR3 is TGTGCCAGCAGTTTACTAGCTGGGGGCTTGGAGACCCAGTACTTC. Amino acids: CASSLLAGGLETQYF.

The chain has TRBV10-2 and TRBJ2-3; no clear D gene. This CDR3 spans 14 amino acids. V was pared by 5 bases and J by 4 bases, with 13 bases between. CDR1 is WSHSY, CDR2 SAAADI, per germline. The CDR3 reads CASSHLRVADTQYF. CDR3 in DNA: TGCGCCAGCAGTCATCTTCGCGTAGCAGATACGCAGTATTTT.

The gene calls are TRBV7-2 and TRBJ1-5; D unclear. The CDR3 extends over 14 amino acids. Trimming removed 4 bases at V and 0 bases at J, with 7 bases between. Germline lookup yields CDR1 SGHTA and CDR2 FQGNSA. CDR3 protein: CASSWGDSNQPQHF. CDR3 coding DNA: TGTGCCAGCAGCTGGGGAGATAGCAATCAGCCCCAGCATTTT.

The V gene is TRBV19, the J gene TRBJ1-5, with D maybe TRBD1 (5 bases). V lost 4 bases, J lost 1 base, and 5 bases lay in between. The CDR3 has 13 residues. Germline CDR1 and CDR2: LNHDA and SQIVND (reference sequence). CDR3 loop: CASSKGSNQPQHF. The DNA of the CDR3 is TGTGCCAGTAGTAAGGGGAGCAATCAGCCCCAGCATTTT.

This clone was counted a single time. V and J are TRBV27 and TRBJ1-4; D is unclear. The germline CDR1 and CDR2 sequences are MNHEY and SMNVEV (reference sequence). Trimming removed 8 bases from V and 17 bases from J, with 18 bases in between. The CDR3 loop spans 11 amino acids. This CDR3 is CASETEGVGFF. CDR3 coding DNA: TGTGCCAGCGAAACGGAGGGAGTGGGATTTTTT.

The chain uses TRBV28 and TRBJ1-5, with 8 bases lining up with TRBD1. Germline CDR1 MDHEN, CDR2 SYDVKM. V was pared by 5 bases and J by 4 bases, with 4 bases of the junction left unmatched. This CDR3 comprises 14 residues. The DNA of the CDR3 is TGTGCCAGCAGTGCATGGACAGGGAATCAGCCCCAGCATTTT. It yields the protein CASSAWTGNQPQHF.

This clone came up a few times. The rearrangement joins TRBV6-5 to TRBJ1-3; D remains unclear. CDR3 length: 15 residues. From germline, CDR1 is MNHEY and CDR2 SVGAGI. Trimming shortened V by 0 bases and J by 0 bases, and 6 bases separated the two germline ends. CDR3 sequence: CASSYSTYSGNTIYF. As DNA, the CDR3 is TGTGCCAGCAGTTACTCCACCTACTCTGGAAACACCATATATTTT.

The V call is TRBV28, the J call TRBJ2-7; D not certain. Trimming cost V 3 bases and J 4 bases, with 4 bases left between them. In germline, CDR1 is MDHEN, CDR2 SYDVKM. CDR3 size: 11 residues. This CDR3 is CASSFGYEQYF. In nucleotides, the CDR3 is TGTGCCAGCAGTTTTGGGTACGAGCAGTACTTC.

The chain couples TRBV29-1 to TRBJ2-3; D tentatively reads TRBD1 or TRBD2 (5 bases each). V was trimmed by 4 bases and J by 0 bases, leaving 11 bases between them. The CDR3 runs 14 residues. The V gene's germline CDR1 is SQVTM and CDR2 ANQGSEA. CDR3 region: CSVAGTPSTDTQYF. CDR3 sequence (DNA): TGCAGCGTTGCAGGGACGCCTAGCACAGATACGCAGTATTTT.

This clone was picked up a small number of times. The chain recombines TRBV2 with TRBJ1-2; D is possibly TRBD1 (5 bases). Germline assignment: CDR1 SNHLY and CDR2 FYNNEI. This CDR3 has 13 amino acids. Trimming left V 6 bases short and J 4 bases short, with 12 bases between. The CDR3 spells CASRGDTGYGYTF. CDR3 nucleotides: TGTGCCAGCAGAGGAGACACAGGCTATGGCTACACCTTC.

This clone was counted a single time. V and J are TRBV4-2 and TRBJ2-1, with D possibly TRBD1 on 6 matching bases. The CDR3 length is 14 residues. From germline, CDR1 is LGHNA and CDR2 YNFKEQ. V was shortened by 5 bases and J by 6 bases, with 14 bases between the two germline ends. CDR3 residues: CASSKSDSRNEQFF. The CDR3 DNA sequence: TGTGCCAGCAGCAAGTCGGACAGTCGCAATGAGCAGTTCTTC.

This clone was counted only a few times. The chain couples TRBV30 to TRBJ2-7; D unresolved. Looked up from germline, CDR1 is GTSNPN and CDR2 is SVGIG (reference sequence). V shed 7 bases and J shed 2 bases, with 12 bases lying between them. The CDR3 runs to 12 residues. The CDR3 here is CAFTPSAYEQYF. CDR3 DNA sequence: TGTGCCTTTACACCCTCCGCCTACGAGCAGTACTTC. The variable domain in full, completed from reference TRBV30 and TRBJ2-7, reads SQTIHQWPATLVQPVGSPLSLECTVEGTSNPNLYWYRQAAGRGLQLLFYSVGIGQISSEVPQNLSASRPQDRQFILSSKKLLLSDSGFYLCAFTPSAYEQYFGPGTRLTVT.